This entry is about one T cell receptor (beta chain). At the DNA level, this CDR3 is encoded by other sequences in the same sample as well. Trimming took off 6 bases at V and 0 bases at J, with 12 bases between the two ends. This CDR3 region has 15 residues. Germline V gene sequence: CDR1 MNHEY, CDR2 SVGAGI. Source study methods: How many nucleated cells were present was estimated from reference gene primer amplification. Profiled with immunoSEQ multiplex PCR; TCRdb holds only in-frame clones, not every one. The D gene and trimming were derived from the DNA, and the V and J assignments and clone size from that table. Of about 350,000 clones listed, about 88% are singletons. These data are taken from a study of blood T cell repertoires in COVID-19.

Material: PBMCs or T cells enriched from blood (not recorded which). This TCR was recovered from a woman in her twenties or thirties who had recovered from COVID-19. The chain is built from TRBV6-5 and TRBJ1-5, with D possibly matching TRBD1 (6 bases). The CDR3 DNA reads as TGTGCCAGCAGACAGGACAGTTATAGCAATCAGCCCCAGCATTTT. Residues: CASRQDSYSNQPQHF.